This passage covers 21 T cell receptor beta chains from one sample sequenced in a study of beta chain features in type 1 diabetes (dated by TCRdb to between 2018 and 2020). Summary of the overall study and its limitations: Type 1 diabetes patients showed a moderate but significant shortening of TCRB CDR3 length in all four CD4+ subsets.

No antigen is known for these receptors. Libraries were built with the immunoSEQ multiplex PCR assay. The entire amount of isolated RNA was reverse transcribed using the High Capacity cDNA Reverse Transcription Kit, so the sequenced TCRB transcripts were expressed ones. Drawn from immuneACCESS, this table holds only the in-frame rearrangements with V and J called that TCRdb kept. Clones are partly lost; checked studies trace under half to an unresolved V gene and leave the rest unexplained. The sample yields 600,000 or so clones; roughly 12% were counted once. The ten largest clones capture around 0.12% of the sample. The specimen sequenced was naive CD4+ T cells from blood. In the paper's terms, the cell subset or site label means: true naive CD4+ T cells. All receptors derive from a man aged 25-40 years with type 1 diabetes.

This clone turned up a few times. This chain links TRBV11-2 with TRBJ2-3; D is perhaps TRBD2 (6 bases). V lost 3 bases and J lost 2, with 15 bases in between. CDR3 size: 16 residues. Germline CDR1 reads SGHAT; CDR2 reads FQNNGV. DNA of the CDR3: TGTGCCAGCAGCTTCCTTCGGGGGAAATCCACAGATACGCAGTATTTT. It translates to CASSFLRGKSTDTQYF. Full variable domain (missing parts from reference TRBV11-2 and TRBJ2-3): EAGVAQSPRYKIIEKRQSVAFWCNPISGHATLYWYQQILGQGPKLLIQFQNNGVVDDSQLPKDRFSAERLKGVDSTLKIQPAKLEDSAVYLCASSFLRGKSTDTQYFGPGTRLTVL.

This clone has more than one count but fewer than ten. This chain uses TRBV11-3 with TRBJ2-5, with 7 nucleotides matching TRBD2. The junction had 8 bases not matched to a gene; V was cut back by 1 base and J by 3 bases. Germline CDR1 SGHNT, CDR2 YENEEA. CDR3 length: 16 residues. CDR3 sequence (DNA): TGTGCCAGCAGCTTAGCACCGGGAGGCCGTAAAGAGACCCAGTACTTC. This sequence encodes CASSLAPGGRKETQYF. The whole variable domain, filled in from reference TRBV11-3 and TRBJ2-5, reads EAGVVQSPRYKIIEKKQPVAFWCNPISGHNTLYWYLQNLGQGPELLIRYENEEAVDDSQLPKDRFSAERLKGVDSTLKIQPAELGDSAVYLCASSLAPGGRKETQYFGPGTRLLVL.

The rearrangement uses TRBV28 and TRBJ2-7; no reliable D call. CDR1 MDHEN and CDR2 SYDVKM come from the germline V gene. Trimming pared 5 bases from V and 2 bases from J, leaving 13 bases between. The CDR3 length is 14 residues. The CDR3 is CASSHTTQPYEQYF. In DNA, the CDR3 is TGTGCCAGCAGTCATACGACTCAACCCTACGAGCAGTACTTC. The full variable domain, in which reference TRBV28 and TRBJ2-7 provide the parts outside the CDR3, is DVKVTQSSRYLVKRTGEKVFLECVQDMDHENMFWYRQDPGLGLRLIYFSYDVKMKEKGDIPEGYSVSREKKERFSLILESASTNQTSMYLCASSHTTQPYEQYFGPGTRLTVT.

The chain links TRBV5-5 to TRBJ1-5; D gene unclear. The CDR3 spans 14 residues. V lost 0 bases, J lost 1 base, and 5 bases lay in between. The germline gives CDR1 SGHKS, CDR2 YYEKEE (reference sequence). The CDR3 loop is CASSLAGSNQPQHF. For the CDR3, the DNA is TGTGCCAGCAGCTTGGCGGGGAGCAATCAGCCCCAGCATTTT.

This clone appeared a few times. The chain couples TRBV6-5 to TRBJ2-1; D is ambiguous. The CDR3 length is 11 residues. The germline CDR1 and CDR2 sequences are MNHEY and SVGAGI. V dropped 0 bases and J dropped 12 bases, with 6 bases sitting between them. Written as DNA, the CDR3 is TGTGCCAGCAGTTACTCGTATAGGCAGTTCTTC. This gives the protein CASSYSYRQFF.

This clone appeared a few times. The gene calls are TRBV10-3 and TRBJ2-3, with no clear D. Per the germline V gene, CDR1 is ENHRY and CDR2 is SYGVKD. CDR3 length equals 14 residues. Trimming shortened V by 4 bases and J by 1 base, and 9 bases separated the two germline ends. The CDR3 sequence: CAISAVAGTDTQYF. DNA of the CDR3: TGTGCCATCAGTGCGGTGGCCGGCACAGATACGCAGTATTTT.

As to this clone: The junction shows a germline mismatch at one end, possibly a read error. This rearrangement joins TRBV7-7 to TRBJ2-3, with D possibly TRBD2 on 7 matching bases. The CDR3 is 16 residues long. Looked up from germline, CDR1 is SSHAT and CDR2 is FNYEAQ (reference sequence). In DNA form, the CDR3 reads TGTGCTAGCAGCTTATATTCGGGGGGCGGCACAGATACGCAGTATTTT. Its translation is CASSLYSGGGTDTQYF.

The chain recombines TRBV4-3 with TRBJ1-1; a possible D gene is TRBD1 (5 bases). The CDR3 contains 15 residues. Trimming took off 1 base at V and 0 bases at J, with 9 bases between the two ends. Germline CDR1 LGHNA, CDR2 YSLEER. The CDR3 nucleotides read TGCGCCAGCAGCCAAGGGAAGGGGATGAACACTGAAGCTTTCTTT. It specifies CASSQGKGMNTEAFF.

This clone was picked up a small number of times. The chain carries TRBV28 and TRBJ2-7; 9 bases map to TRBD1. V lost 6 bases and J lost 4; bases outside the gene matches: 10. This CDR3 contains 15 residues. In germline, CDR1 is MDHEN, CDR2 SYDVKM. The CDR3 is CASSPPGTGSYEQYF. The CDR3 nucleotides read TGTGCCAGCAGCCCCCCGGGGACAGGGTCTTACGAGCAGTACTTC.

Concerning this clone itself: Other nucleotide sequences from this sample produce the same CDR3. The V gene is TRBV9, the J gene TRBJ2-1, with D unresolved. The CDR3 is 14 residues long. V lost 0 bases, J lost 3 bases, and 7 bases lay in between. Germline V gene sequence: CDR1 SGDLS, CDR2 YYNGEE. CDR3 amino acids: CASSVVGSYNEQFF. CDR3 nucleotides: TGTGCCAGCAGCGTAGTAGGTAGCTACAATGAGCAGTTCTTC.

CDR3 sequence: CAISESVQGNSPLHF. DNA for the CDR3: TGTGCCATCAGTGAGTCAGTACAGGGTAATTCACCCCTCCACTTT. The rearrangement joins TRBV10-3 to TRBJ1-6; D is perhaps TRBD1 (6 bases). This CDR3 is built from 15 residues. Trimming shortened V by 0 bases and J by 6 bases, and 9 bases separated the two germline ends. Germline V gene sequence: CDR1 ENHRY, CDR2 SYGVKD.

In this sample, this clone turned up a few times. The V and J genes are TRBV25-1 and TRBJ1-3; no reliable D call. The CDR3 has 14 residues. V gave up 3 bases and J gave up 0 bases, with 6 bases separating them. Germline V gene data show CDR1 as MGHDK and CDR2 as SYGVNS. CDR3 residues: CASSESGSGNTIYF. The CDR3 DNA reads TGTGCCAGCAGTGAGTCGGGCTCTGGAAACACCATATATTTT.

This clone was seen only a few times. The V gene is TRBV6-5, the J gene TRBJ2-5; 7 nucleotides agree with TRBD2. CDR3 length equals 13 residues. J lost 4 bases, V lost 5 bases, and 4 bases had no gene match. CDR1 MNHEY and CDR2 SVGAGI come from the germline V gene. CDR3 residues: CASSPTSLETQYF. In DNA form, the CDR3 reads TGTGCCAGCAGTCCGACTAGCCTAGAGACCCAGTACTTC.

In its sample, this clone was seen a few times. The chain recombines TRBV7-9 with TRBJ2-2, with D unresolved. The CDR3 is 14 amino acids. With 6 bases removed from V and 0 bases from J, the gap between germline ends came to 8 bases. Germline lookup yields CDR1 SEHNR and CDR2 FQNEAQ (reference sequence). The CDR3 spells CASSSGPNTGELFF. The CDR3 region has the DNA TGTGCCAGCAGTTCCGGGCCGAACACCGGGGAGCTGTTTTTT.

The chain is built from TRBV11-3 and TRBJ2-2, with a possible D match to TRBD1 (6 bases). The V gene's germline CDR1 is SGHNT and CDR2 YENEEA. This CDR3 has 12 amino acids. Trimming removed 4 bases at V and 7 bases at J, with 7 bases between. The CDR3 here is CASSSGVGELFF. CDR3 nucleotides: TGTGCCAGCAGCTCAGGGGTCGGGGAGCTGTTTTTT.

The chain is built from TRBV10-3 and TRBJ1-4; TRBD1 might be the D (5 bases). The CDR3 has 15 amino acids. V lost 3 bases and J 0 bases, leaving 8 bases between the germline ends. Germline V gene lookup returns CDR1 ENHRY and CDR2 SYGVKD. The CDR3: CAISDPGATNEKLFF. The CDR3 DNA is TGTGCCATCAGTGATCCGGGGGCAACTAATGAAAAACTGTTTTTT.

Only a few counts were recorded for this clone. The DNA of the CDR3 is TGCGCCAGCAGCCGATTGGGACAGGGGTTAGGTCAGCCCCAGCATTTT. Protein: CASSRLGQGLGQPQHF. The rearrangement links TRBV4-3 to TRBJ1-5; 10 bases agree with TRBD1. The CDR3 extends over 16 amino acids. The V gene end was trimmed by 4 bases and the J gene end by 6 bases; junction bases not matched to a gene: 9. Germline V gene sequence: CDR1 LGHNA, CDR2 YSLEER.

This clone showed up just a few times. This chain uses TRBV29-1 with TRBJ2-3, with TRBD1 identical over 9 bases. CDR1 and CDR2 (germline): SQVTM, ANQGSEA. V lost 6 bases to trimming and J lost 1 base; unmatched junction nucleotides: 5. This CDR3 is built from 14 residues. CDR3 amino acids: CSVDRGEGTDTQYF. The DNA of the CDR3 is TGCAGCGTGGACAGGGGTGAAGGCACAGATACGCAGTATTTT.

This clone appeared a few times. The rearrangement joins TRBV14 to TRBJ2-7; 7 bases line up with TRBD1. The CDR3 has 14 amino acids. V shed 4 bases and J 4 bases; nucleotides not matched to a gene: 7. CDR1 SGHDN and CDR2 FVKESK come from the germline V gene. Here the CDR3 reads CASSLRQGRYEQYF. CDR3 sequence (DNA): TGTGCCAGCAGCCTCCGACAGGGTCGGTACGAGCAGTACTTC. The full variable domain, completed using reference TRBV14 and TRBJ2-7, is EAGVTQFPSHSVIEKGQTVTLRCDPISGHDNLYWYRRVMGKEIKFLLHFVKESKQDESGMPNNRFLAERTGGTYSTLKVQPAELEDSGVYFCASSLRQGRYEQYFGPGTRLTVT.

This clone was counted only a few times. The chain joins TRBV7-9 to TRBJ1-2; possibly TRBD1 for D (6 bases). From germline, CDR1 is SEHNR and CDR2 FQNEAQ (reference sequence). Trimming took off 7 bases at V and 2 bases at J, with 8 bases between the two ends. The length of the CDR3 is 12 residues. The CDR3 loop reads CASTGQNYGYTF. The CDR3 DNA reads as TGTGCCAGCACCGGACAGAACTATGGCTACACCTTC.

This clone was detected a few times. The chain has TRBV9 and TRBJ2-3; the match to TRBD1 covers 7 bases. V lost 4 bases and J lost 11; bases outside the gene matches: 10. Germline V gene data show CDR1 as SGDLS and CDR2 as YYNGEE. The CDR3 is made up of 13 amino acids. The CDR3 nucleotides are TGTGCCAGCAGCACAGGGGAGACAACGGGGCAGTATTTT. This encodes CASSTGETTGQYF.